This TCR beta chain was captured by sequencing in a study of blood T cells in healthy people across ages. This clonotype has just a few counts. This may come from a read error, since a much larger clone is one base off. The CDR3 is made up of 14 amino acids. Between the trimmed V and J ends, which lost 0 bases and 6 bases, there was a span of 12 bases. CDR1 SGHRS and CDR2 YFSETQ come from the germline V gene. Then a second PCR, running about 6 to 11 cycles, was carried out with a sample-barcoded 5' primer and a J-beta primer mix. TCRdb redid the calling of the 5' RACE reads with MiXCR, one entry per CDR3 protein. Found here are approximately 690,000 distinct CDR3 sequences, 35% to 50% of them singletons; the top ten hold roughly 30%.

The sequencing sample was made of blood. The source of this sequence is a man of 80 years or more in good health. V gene TRBV5-1 combines with J gene TRBJ1-2; the D gene is possibly TRBD1 (6 bases). This CDR3 is CASSLGSGADGYTF. The DNA for the CDR3 is TGCGCCAGCAGCTTGGGGTCAGGGGCGGATGGCTACACCTTC.